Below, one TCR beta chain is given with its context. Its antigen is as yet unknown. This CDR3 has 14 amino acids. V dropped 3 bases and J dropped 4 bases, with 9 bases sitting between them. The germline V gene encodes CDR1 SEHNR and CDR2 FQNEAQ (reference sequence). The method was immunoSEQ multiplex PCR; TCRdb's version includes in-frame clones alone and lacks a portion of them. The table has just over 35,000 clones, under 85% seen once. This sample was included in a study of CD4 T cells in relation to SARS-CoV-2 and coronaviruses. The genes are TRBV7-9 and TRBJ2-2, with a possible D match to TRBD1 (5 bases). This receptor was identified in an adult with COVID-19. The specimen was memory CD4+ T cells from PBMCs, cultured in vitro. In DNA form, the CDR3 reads TGTGCCAGCAGCTTCTCAGGGCTCACCGGGGAGCTGTTTTTT. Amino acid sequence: CASSFSGLTGELFF.